The subject of this entry is one T cell receptor beta chain. The germline V gene has CDR1 SQVTM and CDR2 ANQGSEA. Trimming stripped 7 bases from V and 13 bases from J, with 35 bases between. The CDR3 is made up of 17 amino acids. The data originate from a study of sequential checkpoint blockade in melanoma. Study in general: Arm A got nivolumab then ipilimumab; arm B the reverse, 1:1. Both treatment sequences were followed by maintenance nivolumab.

Described treatment: randomized to nivolumab then ipilimumab (arm A) or the reverse (arm B). Sorted cells were live CD3+CD8+, lacking CD19 and CD56, from PBMCs. Data came from immunoSEQ multiplex PCR; TCRdb stores just in-frame clones and leaves some out. Of about 25,000 clones in the sample, around 73% were seen once. The V gene is TRBV29-1, the J gene TRBJ2-1, with D possibly being TRBD2 (6 bases). The sequence was collected from a human donor with melanoma. Specimen: CD8+ T cells sorted from blood (inferred from file names), collected from a patient given nivolumab and ipilimumab in sequence. The CDR3 bases are TGCAGCGCCCGAGGGCCTAGCGTCCGAATAACCTCCGTGAGCCAGTTCTTC. Translation: CSARGPSVRITSVSQFF.